The 9 T cell receptor beta chains in this list originate from one sample, sequenced in a study of CD8 T cells in Susac syndrome. RNA, at roughly 0.45 to 1 ug, was reverse transcribed with random hexamers. TCRdb fed the immunoSEQ multiplex PCR reads into MiXCR, producing one record per CDR3 protein. The sample lists 200,000 or so distinct CDR3 sequences, under 97% occurring once. The material sequenced was CD4+ T cells from PBMCs. The receptors come from a human donor with multiple sclerosis.

The chain has TRBV30 and TRBJ2-4, with 9 bases fitting TRBD2. Germline trimming cut 3 bases from V and 7 bases from J; bases unmatched to any gene: 4. Germline assignment: CDR1 GTSNPN and CDR2 SVGIG (reference sequence). The CDR3 runs to 13 residues. CDR3 nucleotides: TGTGCCTGGAGCCCGGGGACTAGCAACATTCAGTACTTC. Its protein is CAWSPGTSNIQYF.

DNA for the CDR3: TGTGCCAGCAGCCAAGTAGCAGTCACTGAAGCTTTCTTT. Its translation is CASSQVAVTEAFF. The chain combines TRBV3-1 with TRBJ1-1, with D uncertain. The CDR3 has 13 residues. V shed 1 base and J shed 4 bases, with 7 bases lying between them. The germline V gene encodes CDR1 LGHDT and CDR2 YNNKEL (reference sequence).

The chain carries TRBV2 and TRBJ2-1, with 8 bases lining up with TRBD2. Unmatched junction bases numbered 5, after V lost 3 bases and J lost 7 bases. This CDR3 has 14 amino acids. Germline CDR1 is SNHLY and CDR2 is FYNNEI. The CDR3 region is CASSDMVAGNEQFF. CDR3 DNA: TGTGCCAGCAGTGATATGGTAGCGGGGAATGAGCAGTTCTTC.

The chain combines TRBV29-1 with TRBJ2-5, with a weak D call TRBD2 (5 bases). V was cut by 0 bases and J by 4 bases, with 18 bases left in between. Germline V CDR1 and CDR2: SQVTM, ANQGSEA. CDR3 size: 16 residues. CDR3 amino acids: CSVEDFLSGSGETQYF. The CDR3 bases are TGCAGCGTTGAAGATTTCCTCTCGGGCAGCGGAGAGACCCAGTACTTC.

The V call is TRBV19, the J call TRBJ1-6; D ambiguous. Trimming stripped 6 bases from V and 7 bases from J, with 7 bases between. The CDR3 has 12 residues. The germline V gene encodes CDR1 LNHDA and CDR2 SQIVND (reference sequence). The CDR3 DNA is TGTGCCAGTAGGGTCAGGAATTCACCCCTCCACTTT. Its protein is CASRVRNSPLHF.

This rearrangement joins TRBV3-1 to TRBJ1-4; perhaps TRBD1 as D (6 bases). The CDR3 spans 15 residues. Trimming removed 1 base from V and 7 bases from J, with 13 bases in between. Germline V gives CDR1 LGHDT, CDR2 YNNKEL (reference sequence). The CDR3 region has the DNA TGTGCCAGCAGCCAAGGATGGGGGCGTACTGAAAAACTGTTTTTT. As protein: CASSQGWGRTEKLFF.

The chain joins TRBV29-1 to TRBJ1-5; 8 positions agree with TRBD1. The V gene's germline CDR1 is SQVTM and CDR2 ANQGSEA. This CDR3 has 13 amino acids. V shed 6 bases and J 5 bases; nucleotides not matched to a gene: 6. CDR3 sequence (DNA): TGCAGCGTCAGGACAGGGTGGGATCAGCCCCAGCATTTT. Translating it yields CSVRTGWDQPQHF.

The V and J genes are TRBV6-5 and TRBJ2-7, with 8 positions matching TRBD1. This CDR3 has 15 amino acids. Per the germline V gene, CDR1 is MNHEY and CDR2 is SVGAGI. V dropped 6 bases and J dropped 4; count of bases not matched to a gene: 11. The CDR3 is CASRPSGGLTYEQYF. In DNA, the CDR3 is TGTGCCAGCAGGCCGTCAGGGGGCCTTACGTACGAGCAGTACTTC.

V and J are TRBV19 and TRBJ2-7, with a weak D call TRBD2 (5 bases). The CDR3 is made up of 13 amino acids. V gave up 3 bases and J gave up 4 bases, with 10 bases separating them. Germline V lookup: CDR1 LNHDA, CDR2 SQIVND (reference sequence). CDR3 region: CASSIGLPYEQYF. The CDR3 bases are TGTGCCAGTAGTATCGGACTGCCGTACGAGCAGTACTTC.